The 2 T cell receptor beta chains in this list originate from one sample, sequenced in a study of tissue T cells after allogeneic stem cell transplantation. The repertoire was sequenced with immunoSEQ multiplex PCR; TCRdb's copy has only in-frame clones and lacks some. The sample lists 4,900 or so clones, about 51% occurring once. Time point indicated: mouse harvest day 7 after allogeneic transplant. Tail vein injection delivered 10^7 T-cell-depleted bone marrow cells and 10^6 splenic CD5+ T cells. The sequencing sample was made of gut tissue. Receptor source: a female BALB/c mouse given C57BL/6 T cells with graft-versus-host disease after an allogeneic hematopoietic cell transplant.

About this clone itself: Genes and germline are mouse. The CDR3 goes on 1 residue after the read ends, and that part is filled in from the germline J gene. This chain joins TRBV15 and TRBJ2-1; 8 bases are shared with TRBD2. Germline V CDR1 and CDR2: SGHND, FRSKSL. V dropped 2 bases and J dropped 4; count of bases not matched to a gene: 1. The CDR3 length is 14 residues. CDR3: CASSLPGGYAEQFF. The covered CDR3 bases are TGTGCCAGCAGTTTACCTGGGGGGTATGCTGAGCAGTTC.

Details on this clone: The genes and germline here are from mouse. The read is 1 residue too short to cover the CDR3 end, so that end is filled in from the germline J gene. This sequence joins TRBV2 and TRBJ2-5, with D perhaps TRBD2 (7 bases). CDR1 LGHNA and CDR2 YSYQKL come from the germline V gene. Trimming cost V 0 bases and J 3 bases, with 10 bases left between them. This CDR3 region has 15 residues. CDR3 DNA, as far as it was read: TGTGCCAGCAGCCAAGAAGGGGGGGGGCAAGACACCCAGTAC. It encodes CASSQEGGGQDTQY. The entire CDR3 protein is CASSQEGGGQDTQYF.